What follows are 15 T cell receptor beta chains derived from one specimen sequenced in a study of tumor and adjacent non-tumor tissue in lung cancer. A modified ARM-PCR protocol with three rounds of nested PCR amplified TCRbeta. Each CDR3 protein is one row after TCRdb ran MiXCR on the multiplex PCR reads. The data show under 150,000 distinct CDR3 sequences, around 67% seen once. RNA was extracted from bulk tissue without any cell sorting. The sequenced sample consisted of lung tumor tissue. The receptors originated from a man in his sixties with small cell lung cancer.

Note on this clonotype: A junction end diverges from the germline sequence, so it may reflect a read error. J is TRBJ2-2 and V is TRBV5-1, with D perhaps TRBD1 (5 bases). In germline, CDR1 is SGHRS, CDR2 YFSETQ. The CDR3 contains 14 residues. CDR3 residues: CASNPPGNTRELFF. DNA of the CDR3: TGCGCCAGCAACCCACCAGGGAACACCCGGGAGCTGTTTTTT.

As for this clonotype: This could be a read error, since a much larger clone is one nucleotide away. The chain uses TRBV6-5 and TRBJ2-1, with D tentatively TRBD1 or TRBD2 (5 bases each). The CDR3 has 13 residues. CDR1 is MNHEY, CDR2 SVGAGI, per germline. The CDR3 nucleotides read TGTTCCAGCAGATGGGACCCCTACAATGAGCAGTTCTTC. It yields the protein CSSRWDPYNEQFF.

The sample holds a few counts of this clonotype. Its ends do not fully match the called genes, so a read error is possible. The chain links TRBV29-1 to TRBJ2-3, with TRBD2 identical over 9 bases. This CDR3 contains 14 residues. The V gene's germline CDR1 is SQVTM and CDR2 ANQGSEA. The CDR3 loop is CSLTGGTSTDTHYF. As DNA, the CDR3 is TGCAGCCTCACGGGAGGGACTAGCACGGATACGCACTATTTT.

Concerning this clonotype itself: An end of the junction differs from the germline gene, which may be a read error. V and J are TRBV10-3 and TRBJ1-2; D perhaps matches TRBD1 (6 bases). This CDR3 is 14 amino acids long. The germline gives CDR1 ENHRY, CDR2 SYGVKD. CDR3 loop: CAISAGVRGDGYTF. CDR3 sequence (DNA): TGTGCCATCAGTGCTGGGGTCAGGGGCGATGGCTACACGTTC.

Concerning this clonotype itself: A much bigger clone sits one base away, suggesting this may be a read error. The chain links TRBV29-1 to TRBJ2-1, with D maybe TRBD1 (6 bases). The CDR3 totals 13 residues. Germline V gene lookup returns CDR1 SQVTM and CDR2 ANQGSEA. CDR3 amino acids: CRATRAYRDEQFF. The CDR3 nucleotides are TGCAGAGCCACTCGAGCTTACAGGGATGAGCAGTTCTTC.

This clonotype has only a few counts. The chain employs TRBV6-6 and TRBJ2-1, with D possibly TRBD1 on 5 matching bases. Germline values: CDR1 MNHNY, CDR2 SVGAGI (reference sequence). The germline V and J ends were trimmed by 11 bases and 4 bases, with 33 bases remaining between them. This CDR3 contains 19 residues. The CDR3, as DNA: TGTGCCCCCACGGCAGGTGGATGGGTCAGGGCCGGGTTATACAATGAGCAGTTCTTC. Translating gives CAPTAGGWVRAGLYNEQFF.

V and J are TRBV30 and TRBJ2-7; a possible D gene is TRBD2 (5 bases). Deletions cut 5 bases from V and 1 base from J, with 6 bases between. This CDR3 comprises 11 residues. Germline lookup yields CDR1 GTSNPN and CDR2 SVGIG (reference sequence). CDR3 region: CAWRTSYEQYF. CDR3 nucleotide sequence: TGTGCCTGGCGGACTTCCTACGAGCAGTACTTC.

This clonotype was seen a handful of times. This chain links TRBV29-1 with TRBJ1-1; D remains unclear. Trimming shortened V by 6 bases and J by 4 bases, and 15 bases separated the two germline ends. CDR1 SQVTM and CDR2 ANQGSEA come from the germline V gene. The CDR3 loop spans 13 amino acids. In nucleotides, the CDR3 is TGCAGCGTACTCAGCTCTTATAGCACTGAAGCTTTCTTT. It specifies CSVLSSYSTEAFF.

As for this clonotype: Because it lacks the conserved phenylalanine or tryptophan at the end, this CDR3 is likely a read error. V gene TRBV11-1 combines with J gene TRBJ2-5; 12 bases map to TRBD2. V shed 11 bases and J 5 bases; nucleotides not matched to a gene: 12. Germline assignment: CDR1 SGHAT and CDR2 FQDESV (reference sequence). CDR3 length: 15 residues. For the CDR3, the DNA is TGTGCCGGCACCGCGACTAGCGGGAGAGGCGAGACCCAGTACTAC. Translated: CAGTATSGRGETQYY.

In regard to this clonotype: One junction end does not reproduce the germline sequence, and a read error may be involved. V is TRBV28 and J is TRBJ2-1; D may be TRBD1 (6 bases). Germline V lookup: CDR1 MDHEN, CDR2 SYDVKM. The CDR3 extends over 14 amino acids. CDR3 in DNA: TGTGTCAGCAGTTTAGCAGGGGAAAACAATGAGCAGTTCTTC. Translation gives CVSSLAGENNEQFF.

The chain carries TRBV28 and TRBJ1-5; D is unclear. This CDR3 comprises 12 residues. Between the trimmed V and J ends, which lost 3 bases and 8 bases, there was a span of 8 bases. The V gene's germline CDR1 is MDHEN and CDR2 SYDVKM. The CDR3 coding sequence is TGTGCCAGCAGTTTCCCTGATAAGCCCCAGCATTTT. Protein product: CASSFPDKPQHF.

This clonotype is judged medium-sized. The CDR3, as DNA: TGCAGCGCCACCTTGGGGGCGTGGGATGAGCAGTTCTTC. Its translation: CSATLGAWDEQFF. The J gene is TRBJ2-1, the V gene TRBV29-1; tentatively, D is TRBD1 (6 bases). The germline V gene has CDR1 SQVTM and CDR2 ANQGSEA. The CDR3 totals 13 residues. The V end was cut by 7 bases, the J end by 8 bases, with 18 bases between.

This chain joins TRBV6-6 and TRBJ2-5, with D unclear. V was shortened by 1 base and J by 2 bases, with 5 bases between the two germline ends. The CDR3 is made up of 13 amino acids. Germline V gives CDR1 MNHNY, CDR2 SVGAGI (reference sequence). The CDR3 DNA reads TGTGCCAGCAGTTACTATGGTCAAGAGACCCAGTACTTC. This sequence encodes CASSYYGQETQYF.

Points on this clonotype: Just one base apart from a much larger clone, this may be a read error. The V and J genes are TRBV20-1 and TRBJ2-3, with 8 bases identical to TRBD2. CDR3 length: 15 residues. CDR1 is DFQATT and CDR2 is SNEGSKA in the germline V gene (reference sequence). CDR3 bases: TGCAGTGCTAGAGATATAGCGGGACGCACAGATACGCGGTATTTT. Protein sequence: CSARDIAGRTDTRYF.

The rearrangement joins TRBV11-2 to TRBJ2-7; possibly TRBD2 for D (6 bases). The CDR3 consists of 14 residues. Germline CDR1 SGHAT, CDR2 FQNNGV. The V end was cut by 1 base, the J end by 6 bases, with 13 bases between. CDR3 nucleotide sequence: TGTGCCAGCAGCTTAGGAGGGACTGCCTTCGAGCAGTACTTC. Its protein product is CASSLGGTAFEQYF.